Sequencing of this T cell receptor (beta chain) was carried out in a study of human T cells and chemical hapten exposure. Study observations and caveats: Patch test score showed a positive correlation with PT1 expanded TCR counts.

Note on this clonotype: Its target is not known. The germline gene is not matched at one end of the junction; a read error may be the cause.

The germline gives CDR1 SQVTM, CDR2 ANQGSEA. This CDR3 is 10 amino acids long. TCRdb recomputed calls from the RACE reads with MiXCR, one row per CDR3 protein. The sample contains some 36,000 distinct CDR3 sequences, 6.5% to 8% of which appear only once. Time point noted: pre-sensitization, week 0. This sample's treatment: therapeutic diphenylcyclopropenone sensitization with weekly scalp DPC. Unfractionated whole blood yielded total RNA. The material was whole blood, obtained in connection with sensitization to the hapten diphenylcyclopropenone (DPC). V is TRBV29-1 and J is TRBJ2-1, with unresolved D. The sequence derives from a woman in her fifties or sixties with alopecia areata. Some clones in this sample may be carry-over from other donors' samples. The DNA of the CDR3 is TGCAGCGTCGAAGGTAAAGGAAAGTTCTTC. Protein: CSVEGKGKFF.